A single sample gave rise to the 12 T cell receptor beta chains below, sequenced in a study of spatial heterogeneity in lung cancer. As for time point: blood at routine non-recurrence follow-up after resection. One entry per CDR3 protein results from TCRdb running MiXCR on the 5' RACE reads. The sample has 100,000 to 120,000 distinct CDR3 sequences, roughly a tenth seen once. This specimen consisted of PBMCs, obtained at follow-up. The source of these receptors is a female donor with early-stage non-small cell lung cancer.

The CDR3 here is CASSPDRAHEQFF. The CDR3 DNA is TGCGCCAGCAGCCCAGACAGGGCCCATGAGCAGTTCTTC. The chain recombines TRBV5-1 with TRBJ2-1, with 7 positions matching TRBD1. Germline assignment: CDR1 SGHRS and CDR2 YFSETQ. After removal of 4 bases from V and 8 bases from J, the junction contained 6 bases not matched to a gene. CDR3 size: 13 residues.

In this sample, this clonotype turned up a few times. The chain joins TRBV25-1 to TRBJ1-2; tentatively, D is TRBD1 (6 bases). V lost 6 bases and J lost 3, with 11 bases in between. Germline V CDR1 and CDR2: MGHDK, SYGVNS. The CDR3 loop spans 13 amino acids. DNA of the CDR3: TGTGCCAGCAGAAAGGGGGTCGACTATGGCTACACCTTC. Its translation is CASRKGVDYGYTF.

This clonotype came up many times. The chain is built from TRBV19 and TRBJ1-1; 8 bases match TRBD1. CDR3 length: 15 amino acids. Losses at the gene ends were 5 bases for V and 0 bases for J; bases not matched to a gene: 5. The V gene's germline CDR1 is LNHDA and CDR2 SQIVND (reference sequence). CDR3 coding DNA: TGTGCCAGTAGTGCCTTGGACAGGGTGAACACTGAAGCTTTCTTT. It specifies CASSALDRVNTEAFF. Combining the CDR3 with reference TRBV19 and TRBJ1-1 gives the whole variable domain DGGITQSPKYLFRKEGQNVTLSCEQNLNHDAMYWYRQDPGQGLRLIYYSQIVNDFQKGDIAEGYSVSREKKESFPLTVTSAQKNPTAFYLCASSALDRVNTEAFFGQGTRLTVV.

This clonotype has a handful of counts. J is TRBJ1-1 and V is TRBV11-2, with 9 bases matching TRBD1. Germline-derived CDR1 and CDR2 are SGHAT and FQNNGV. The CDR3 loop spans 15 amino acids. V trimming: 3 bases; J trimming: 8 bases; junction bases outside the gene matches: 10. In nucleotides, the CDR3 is TGTGCCAGCAGCTTGGCCCGGGACAGGGTTTTAGAAGCTTTCTTT. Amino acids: CASSLARDRVLEAFF. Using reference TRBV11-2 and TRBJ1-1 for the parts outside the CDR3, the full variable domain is EAGVAQSPRYKIIEKRQSVAFWCNPISGHATLYWYQQILGQGPKLLIQFQNNGVVDDSQLPKDRFSAERLKGVDSTLKIQPAKLEDSAVYLCASSLARDRVLEAFFGQGTRLTVV.

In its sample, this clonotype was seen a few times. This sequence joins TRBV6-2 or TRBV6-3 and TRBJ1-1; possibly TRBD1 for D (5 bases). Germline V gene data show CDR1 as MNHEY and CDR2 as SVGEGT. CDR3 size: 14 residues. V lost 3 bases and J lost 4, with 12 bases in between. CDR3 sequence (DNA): TGTGCCAGCAGTTATTTGGTCGGGGCCACTGAAGCTTTCTTT. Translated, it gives CASSYLVGATEAFF.

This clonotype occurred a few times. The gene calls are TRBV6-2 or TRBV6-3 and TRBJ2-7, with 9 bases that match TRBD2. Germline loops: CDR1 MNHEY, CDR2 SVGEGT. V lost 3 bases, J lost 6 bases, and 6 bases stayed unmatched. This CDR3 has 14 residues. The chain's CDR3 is CASSYSGRGGEQYV. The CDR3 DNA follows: TGTGCCAGCAGTTATAGCGGGAGAGGTGGCGAGCAGTACGTC.

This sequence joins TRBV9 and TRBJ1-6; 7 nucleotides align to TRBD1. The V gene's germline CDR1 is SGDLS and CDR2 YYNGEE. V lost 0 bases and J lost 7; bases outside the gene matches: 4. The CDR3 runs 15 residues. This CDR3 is CASSVAATGNSPLHF. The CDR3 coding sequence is TGTGCCAGCAGCGTAGCAGCGACAGGGAATTCACCCCTCCACTTT.

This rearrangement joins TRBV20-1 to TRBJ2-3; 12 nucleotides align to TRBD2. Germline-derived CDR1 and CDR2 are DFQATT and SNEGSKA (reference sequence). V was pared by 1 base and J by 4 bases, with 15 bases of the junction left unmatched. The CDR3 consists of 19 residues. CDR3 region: CSARGYGTSGPTFSDTQYF. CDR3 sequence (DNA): TGCAGTGCTAGAGGATATGGGACTAGCGGGCCTACTTTTTCAGATACGCAGTATTTT.

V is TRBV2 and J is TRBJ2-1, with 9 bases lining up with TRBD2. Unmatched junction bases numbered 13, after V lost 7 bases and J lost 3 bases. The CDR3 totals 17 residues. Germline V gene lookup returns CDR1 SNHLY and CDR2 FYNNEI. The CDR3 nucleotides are TGTGCCAGCACCCAAAGGGGGGGACTAGCCCTCTACAATGAGCAGTTCTTC. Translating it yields CASTQRGGLALYNEQFF.

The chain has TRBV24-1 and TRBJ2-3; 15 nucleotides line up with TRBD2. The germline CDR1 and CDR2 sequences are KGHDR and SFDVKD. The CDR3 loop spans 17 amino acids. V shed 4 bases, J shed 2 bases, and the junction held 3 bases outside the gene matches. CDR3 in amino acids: CATSERTSGRATDTQYF. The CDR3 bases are TGTGCCACCAGTGAACGGACTAGCGGGAGGGCCACAGATACGCAGTATTTT.

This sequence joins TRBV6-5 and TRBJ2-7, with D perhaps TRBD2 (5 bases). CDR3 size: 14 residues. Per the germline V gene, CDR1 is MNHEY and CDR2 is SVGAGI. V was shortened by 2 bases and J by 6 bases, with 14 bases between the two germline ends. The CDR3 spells CASSYGYGMSEQYF. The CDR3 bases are TGTGCCAGCAGTTACGGGTACGGGATGAGCGAGCAGTACTTC.

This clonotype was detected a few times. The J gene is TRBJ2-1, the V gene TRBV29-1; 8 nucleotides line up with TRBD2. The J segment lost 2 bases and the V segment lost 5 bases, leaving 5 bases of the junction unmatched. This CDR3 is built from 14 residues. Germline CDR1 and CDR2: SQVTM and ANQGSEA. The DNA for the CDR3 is TGCAGCGTTAGGCTAGCGGGCACCTACAATGAGCAGTTCTTC. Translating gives CSVRLAGTYNEQFF.